A single sample gave rise to the 13 T cell receptor beta chains below, sequenced in a study of technical replicates of blood from several donors. Repertoires were generated with immunoSEQ multiplex PCR, while TCRdb's copy carries only in-frame clones and drops some. The data contain about 76,000 clones, about 91% of them singletons. What was sequenced was T cells isolated from PBMCs. The receptors shown here come from a human donor in good health.

This chain links TRBV11-2 with TRBJ2-7; the D gene is possibly TRBD1 (5 bases). The V end was cut by 4 bases, the J end by 2 bases, with 15 bases between. CDR1 SGHAT and CDR2 FQNNGV come from the germline V gene. The CDR3 totals 15 residues. CDR3: CASSSSIGHPYEQYF. CDR3 in DNA: TGTGCCAGCAGCTCCAGCATAGGACATCCCTACGAGCAGTACTTC.

This chain connects TRBV6-5 to TRBJ1-1; D is unclear. Trimming removed 6 bases from V and 7 bases from J, with 12 bases in between. The CDR3 totals 12 residues. Germline V lookup: CDR1 MNHEY, CDR2 SVGAGI. The CDR3 DNA reads TGTGCCAGCAGCCCTGGTCTTAGTGAAGCTTTCTTT. Amino acids: CASSPGLSEAFF.

The chain couples TRBV5-4 to TRBJ1-3; TRBD1 might be the D (5 bases). The CDR3 consists of 16 residues. Trimming pared 0 bases from V and 2 bases from J, leaving 12 bases between. Germline V gene sequence: CDR1 SGHNT, CDR2 YYREEE (reference sequence). The CDR3 DNA is TGTGCCAGCAGCTTGGGGGGGGAGTTAGCTGGAAACACCATATATTTT. It encodes CASSLGGELAGNTIYF.

V usage is TRBV5-4 and J usage is TRBJ1-2; a weak D match, TRBD1 (6 bases). Trimming cost V 1 base and J 0 bases, with 13 bases left between them. The CDR3 length is 16 residues. Germline values: CDR1 SGHNT, CDR2 YYREEE (reference sequence). The CDR3 region is CASSLYREPSNYGYTF. The CDR3, as DNA: TGTGCCAGCAGCTTGTACAGGGAGCCCTCTAACTATGGCTACACCTTC.

The rearrangement uses TRBV2 and TRBJ1-2, with 8 bases fitting TRBD1. The length of the CDR3 is 14 residues. The J segment lost 4 bases and the V segment lost 6 bases, leaving 7 bases of the junction unmatched. The germline gives CDR1 SNHLY, CDR2 FYNNEI. The CDR3 is CASSGQGGPYGYTF. CDR3 DNA sequence: TGTGCCAGCAGCGGACAGGGAGGCCCCTATGGCTACACCTTC.

The chain combines TRBV11-3 with TRBJ1-3; 7 bases are a match to TRBD1. In germline, CDR1 is SGHNT, CDR2 YENEEA. Trimming removed 4 bases from V and 8 bases from J; junction bases left unmatched: 14. The CDR3 contains 16 residues. CDR3 sequence: CASSYQGDLLADTIYF. The CDR3 DNA reads as TGTGCCAGCAGCTACCAGGGGGATCTATTGGCGGACACCATATATTTT. Full variable domain (missing parts from reference TRBV11-3 and TRBJ1-3): EAGVVQSPRYKIIEKKQPVAFWCNPISGHNTLYWYLQNLGQGPELLIRYENEEAVDDSQLPKDRFSAERLKGVDSTLKIQPAELGDSAVYLCASSYQGDLLADTIYFGEGSWLTVV.

This clone was picked up one time. The V call is TRBV4-1, the J call TRBJ1-1, with 8 nucleotides matching TRBD1. Germline CDR1 is MGHRA and CDR2 is YSYEKL. V lost 1 base to trimming and J lost 7 bases; unmatched junction nucleotides: 8. The CDR3 loop spans 15 amino acids. The CDR3 here is CASSQAGQGGDEAFF. The CDR3 DNA reads TGCGCCAGCAGCCAAGCCGGACAGGGAGGGGATGAAGCTTTCTTT.

The chain carries TRBV7-9 and TRBJ2-7; the D gene is possibly TRBD2 (5 bases). CDR1 SEHNR and CDR2 FQNEAQ come from the germline V gene (reference sequence). The CDR3 runs 15 residues. The V end was cut by 4 bases, the J end by 4 bases, with 17 bases between. The CDR3 loop is CASSSPDRTDYEQYF. In DNA, the CDR3 is TGTGCCAGCAGCTCTCCCGATCGGACTGATTACGAGCAGTACTTC.

The CDR3 bases are TGTGCCTGGAGCGGGACTTTCCAAGAGACCCAGTACTTC. Amino acids: CAWSGTFQETQYF. The V call is TRBV30, the J call TRBJ2-5, with D maybe TRBD2 (6 bases). The CDR3 is 13 residues long. CDR1 and CDR2 (germline): GTSNPN, SVGIG (reference sequence). V lost 3 bases and J lost 1, with 9 bases in between.

The rearrangement uses TRBV6-5 and TRBJ1-5; no reliable D call. The V gene lost 6 bases and the J gene lost 7 bases, with 16 bases spanning the gap. The germline CDR1 and CDR2 sequences are MNHEY and SVGAGI. CDR3 length: 14 residues. CDR3 bases: TGTGCCAGCAGCGCCCGGGATATAAAACAGCCCCAGCATTTT. It is translated as CASSARDIKQPQHF.

The chain uses TRBV30 and TRBJ1-1; D unresolved. The CDR3 is made up of 12 amino acids. Trimming left V 2 bases short and J 4 bases short, with 8 bases between. Germline CDR1 GTSNPN, CDR2 SVGIG (reference sequence). CDR3 residues: CAWSLGSTEAFF. The DNA of the CDR3 is TGTGCCTGGAGTTTGGGGAGCACTGAAGCTTTCTTT. The full variable domain, completed using reference TRBV30 and TRBJ1-1, is SQTIHQWPATLVQPVGSPLSLECTVEGTSNPNLYWYRQAAGRGLQLLFYSVGIGQISSEVPQNLSASRPQDRQFILSSKKLLLSDSGFYLCAWSLGSTEAFFGQGTRLTVV.

The chain recombines TRBV19 with TRBJ2-7; D is possibly TRBD1 (5 bases). The CDR3 sequence is 13 residues long. V was clipped by 5 bases and J by 3 bases, with 11 bases between them. CDR1 and CDR2 from the germline V gene are LNHDA and SQIVND (reference sequence). The CDR3 here is CASSFGQGYEQYF. The CDR3 DNA reads as TGTGCCAGTAGTTTCGGGCAGGGCTACGAGCAGTACTTC.

V and J are TRBV15 and TRBJ2-1, with 10 positions matching TRBD2. V shed 0 bases, J shed 6 bases, and the junction held 8 bases outside the gene matches. Germline-derived CDR1 and CDR2 are LNHNV and YYDKDF (reference sequence). This CDR3 has 17 amino acids. The CDR3 coding sequence is TGTGCCACCAGCAGAGATTATTGGAGCGGGAGGGGCAATGAGCAGTTCTTC. Its translation: CATSRDYWSGRGNEQFF.